This TCR beta chain was recorded in a study of response to subunit inactivated influenza vaccine. A note on this clonotype: What it binds is unknown.

CDR3 size: 13 residues. Germline lookup yields CDR1 SGHNT and CDR2 YENEEA. V lost 4 bases to trimming and J lost 4 bases, with 10 bases between them. TCRdb re-called the RT-PCR reads through MiXCR, storing one row per CDR3 protein. The sample includes about 540,000 distinct CDR3 sequences, 13% to 15% of them seen just once. Study-wide results and limits: T cells newly recruited by each seasonal influenza vaccination are few, the authors suggested.

The receptor comes from a man aged 45-60 years who received an inactivated influenza vaccine. The sequenced sample was PBMCs from blood, obtained roughly 12 days after vaccination. V usage is TRBV11-3 and J usage is TRBJ2-5; D uncertain. The DNA of the CDR3 is TGTGCCAGCAGCTCGTACACGGCAGAGACCCAGTACTTC. As protein: CASSSYTAETQYF. Complete variable domain (other parts from reference TRBV11-3 and TRBJ2-5): EAGVVQSPRYKIIEKKQPVAFWCNPISGHNTLYWYLQNLGQGPELLIRYENEEAVDDSQLPKDRFSAERLKGVDSTLKIQPAELGDSAVYLCASSSYTAETQYFGPGTRLLVL.